The 27 T cell receptor beta chains reported below all come from one sample, sequenced in a study of T cell repertoires in cytomegalovirus infection. TCRdb analysed the reads with MiXCR anew, one entry per CDR3 protein. This repertoire shows more than 400,000 distinct CDR3 sequences, 26% found once; its top ten account for less than 15%. The specimen was PBMCs. Receptors were obtained from a human donor in good health (CMV status not recorded). Some clones in this sample may be carry-over from other donors' samples.

A note on this clonotype: A read error may be the cause here, since a much bigger clone is one base away. The V and J genes are TRBV24-1 and TRBJ2-5; tentatively, D is TRBD2 (5 bases). From germline, CDR1 is KGHDR and CDR2 SFDVKD. The CDR3 consists of 11 residues. V was cut by 8 bases and J by 3 bases, with 6 bases left in between. CDR3 coding DNA: TGTGCCACCACCGGGGAAGAGACCCAGTACTTC. Protein sequence: CATTGEETQYF.

In its sample, this clonotype was seen a few times. The chain recombines TRBV7-2 with TRBJ2-3; D is undetermined. Trimming took off 4 bases at V and 7 bases at J, with 12 bases between the two ends. The CDR3 is 13 amino acids. Germline lookup yields CDR1 SGHTA and CDR2 FQGNSA. CDR3 amino acids: CASSSALPNTQYF. DNA for the CDR3: TGTGCCAGCAGCTCAGCCCTTCCGAATACGCAGTATTTT.

The rearrangement joins TRBV4-2 to TRBJ2-7; TRBD1 matches at 8 bases. CDR1 is LGHNA and CDR2 is YNFKEQ in the germline V gene. This CDR3 has 13 residues. J was trimmed by 7 bases and V by 4 bases; bases with no gene match: 6. The CDR3 DNA follows: TGTGCCAGCAGCCCCCAGGGGGCGGGGGAGCAGTACTTC. Translation: CASSPQGAGEQYF.

Only a few counts were recorded for this clonotype. The J gene is TRBJ2-3, the V gene TRBV7-2, with D unclear. V was clipped by 2 bases and J by 0 bases, with 6 bases between them. The CDR3 length is 14 residues. Germline assignment: CDR1 SGHTA and CDR2 FQGNSA. The CDR3 reads CASSLKPSTDTQYF. CDR3 coding DNA: TGTGCCAGCAGCTTAAAGCCGAGCACAGATACGCAGTATTTT.

This clonotype was observed many times. The V call is TRBV7-6, the J call TRBJ2-1; possibly TRBD2 for D (6 bases). This CDR3 region has 16 residues. Trimming took off 7 bases at V and 0 bases at J, with 16 bases between the two ends. Germline V gene sequence: CDR1 SGHVS, CDR2 FNYEAQ. CDR3 in amino acids: CASNGGRESSYNEQFF. The CDR3, as DNA: TGTGCCAGCAATGGGGGTCGGGAGAGCTCCTACAATGAGCAGTTCTTC.

The rearrangement links TRBV2 to TRBJ1-2; no definite D call. Trimming pared 7 bases from V and 5 bases from J, leaving 23 bases between. From germline, CDR1 is SNHLY and CDR2 FYNNEI. The CDR3 is made up of 16 amino acids. The CDR3 here is CASTSEAAEGLYGYTF. CDR3 nucleotide sequence: TGTGCCAGCACCTCTGAGGCAGCCGAGGGTTTATATGGCTACACCTTC.

J is TRBJ2-7 and V is TRBV7-2, with D unresolved. Trimming removed 5 bases from V and 3 bases from J, with 8 bases in between. CDR1 SGHTA and CDR2 FQGNSA come from the germline V gene. CDR3 size: 12 residues. The DNA of the CDR3 is TGTGCCAGCAGCGGGATCCTCTACGAGCAGTACTTC. Translation: CASSGILYEQYF.

This chain uses TRBV5-1 with TRBJ1-5, with D possibly matching TRBD1 (6 bases). The CDR3 contains 14 residues. The V end lost 5 bases, the J end lost 4 bases, and 13 bases lay between the germline ends. CDR1 SGHRS and CDR2 YFSETQ come from the germline V gene. The CDR3 sequence is CASSPVGANQPQHF. Written as DNA, the CDR3 is TGCGCCAGCAGTCCCGTGGGGGCGAATCAGCCCCAGCATTTT. Full variable domain (rest looked up from reference TRBV5-1 and TRBJ1-5): KAGVTQTPRYLIKTRGQQVTLSCSPISGHRSVSWYQQTPGQGLQFLFEYFSETQRNKGNFPGRFSGRQFSNSRSEMNVSTLELGDSALYLCASSPVGANQPQHFGDGTRLSIL.

Only a few counts were recorded for this clonotype. A read error may account for a junction end that differs from germline. The chain links TRBV4-1 to TRBJ2-1; 8 bases map to TRBD2. CDR3 length: 18 residues. Germline V gene data show CDR1 as MGHRA and CDR2 as YSYEKL. In DNA form, the CDR3 reads TGTGCCAGCAGCCAAGACGGCGTCGGGAGGGCCCTACACAATGAGCAGTTCTTC. The encoded protein is CASSQDGVGRALHNEQFF.

The table lists this clonotype with many counts. This chain connects TRBV7-2 to TRBJ2-7; 12 bases are shared with TRBD2. CDR3 length equals 17 residues. J gave up 3 bases and V 0 bases, and 6 bases lay outside the gene matches. Germline loops: CDR1 SGHTA, CDR2 FQGNSA. The CDR3 bases are TGTGCCAGCAGCTTAGCCCATACTAGCGGGAGGCTCTACGAGCAGTACTTC. Translating gives CASSLAHTSGRLYEQYF.

The genes are TRBV2 and TRBJ2-3; the D is unclear. The CDR3 totals 12 residues. The V end lost 6 bases, the J end lost 2 bases, and 6 bases lay between the germline ends. The V gene's germline CDR1 is SNHLY and CDR2 FYNNEI. The CDR3 DNA sequence: TGTGCCAGCAGGACACACACAGATACGCAGTATTTT. It codes for CASRTHTDTQYF.

This clonotype was seen repeatedly, ten times or more. The V gene is TRBV7-2, the J gene TRBJ1-2, with 9 bases identical to TRBD1. This CDR3 is built from 15 residues. The germline V gene has CDR1 SGHTA and CDR2 FQGNSA. Germline trimming cut 0 bases from V and 4 bases from J; bases unmatched to any gene: 3. For the CDR3, the DNA is TGTGCCAGCAGCTTAGCTGCGGACAGGGGCTATGGCTACACCTTC. Translation: CASSLAADRGYGYTF.

In its sample, this clonotype was seen a few times. This chain joins TRBV7-2 and TRBJ2-7; no reliable D call. The CDR3 has 14 residues. CDR1 is SGHTA and CDR2 is FQGNSA in the germline V gene. Between the trimmed V and J ends, which lost 1 base and 1 base, there was a span of 8 bases. CDR3 in amino acids: CASSLGPASYEQYV. The CDR3 coding sequence is TGTGCCAGCAGCTTAGGACCTGCATCCTACGAGCAGTACGTC.

Turning to this clonotype: A much larger clone differs by one base, so this may be a read error. In this CDR3 the conserved last residue, phenylalanine or tryptophan, is missing, so a read error is likely. The chain recombines TRBV7-2 with TRBJ1-2; D is unclear. Per germline, CDR1 SGHTA and CDR2 FQGNSA. The length of the CDR3 is 13 residues. Deletions cut 1 base from V and 8 bases from J, with 11 bases between. The CDR3 sequence is CASSLGPGTGYTL. CDR3 DNA sequence: TGTGCCAGCAGCTTAGGACCTGGCACAGGCTACACCCTC.

This clonotype was picked up many times. This rearrangement joins TRBV7-6 to TRBJ2-1; D is undetermined. The V end was cut by 6 bases, the J end by 5 bases, with 17 bases between. The CDR3 loop spans 15 amino acids. Germline V gene sequence: CDR1 SGHVS, CDR2 FNYEAQ. The CDR3 region is CASSEPRKQNNEQFF. The CDR3, as DNA: TGTGCCAGCAGTGAACCCAGGAAGCAAAACAATGAGCAGTTCTTC.

The CDR3 here is CASSLYGLAATDTQYF. As DNA, the CDR3 is TGTGCCAGCAGTTTATACGGACTAGCGGCTACAGATACGCAGTATTTT. The chain joins TRBV28 to TRBJ2-3; the match to TRBD2 covers 10 bases. The germline V gene encodes CDR1 MDHEN and CDR2 SYDVKM. The CDR3 spans 16 residues. Losses at the gene ends were 1 base for V and 3 bases for J; bases not matched to a gene: 4.

This clonotype was observed once. This sequence joins TRBV3-1 and TRBJ1-2; 8 bases agree with TRBD1. Per germline, CDR1 LGHDT and CDR2 YNNKEL (reference sequence). This CDR3 contains 14 residues. With 3 bases clipped from V and 4 bases from J, the junction kept 4 bases outside the gene matches. DNA of the CDR3: TGTGCCAGCAGCCATATGACAGGGGCCTATGGCTACACCTTC. Its protein is CASSHMTGAYGYTF.

This clonotype turned up a few times. This chain connects TRBV14 to TRBJ2-1; unclear D gene. The CDR3 is 13 amino acids. Germline-derived CDR1 and CDR2 are SGHDN and FVKESK. Trimming stripped 3 bases from V and 8 bases from J, with 11 bases between. The CDR3 sequence is CASSHLLVDEQFF. The CDR3 DNA reads as TGTGCCAGCAGCCACTTGCTAGTCGATGAGCAGTTCTTC.

This clonotype has ten or more counts. The chain carries TRBV10-3 and TRBJ2-1; D unclear. CDR3 size: 15 residues. V was clipped by 0 bases and J by 0 bases, with 6 bases between them. CDR1 and CDR2 (germline): ENHRY, SYGVKD. CDR3 protein: CAISESVGSYNEQFF. The CDR3 coding sequence is TGTGCCATCAGTGAGTCAGTCGGCTCCTACAATGAGCAGTTCTTC.

In this sample, this clonotype turned up once. This chain links TRBV5-4 with TRBJ2-7; 10 positions agree with TRBD1. CDR3 length equals 16 residues. Per germline, CDR1 SGHNT and CDR2 YYREEE (reference sequence). V lost 0 bases to trimming and J lost 2 bases; unmatched junction nucleotides: 5. The CDR3 DNA follows: TGTGCCAGCAGCTTGGGGGGACAGGGGCCCCCCTACGAGCAGTACGTC. Its translation is CASSLGGQGPPYEQYV.

The gene calls are TRBV10-3 and TRBJ2-7; unclear D gene. Trimming left V 2 bases short and J 8 bases short, with 7 bases between. The CDR3 covers 11 residues. Germline V CDR1 and CDR2: ENHRY, SYGVKD. The CDR3: CAISEDGQQYV. The DNA for the CDR3 is TGTGCCATCAGTGAGGATGGCCAGCAGTACGTC.

The chain links TRBV6-1 to TRBJ2-4; D gene ambiguous. The CDR3 covers 16 residues. V gave up 4 bases and J gave up 3 bases, with 16 bases separating them. Germline V gene data show CDR1 as MNHNS and CDR2 as SASEGT. This CDR3 reads CASSGTGVERKNIQYF. CDR3 in DNA: TGTGCCAGCAGTGGTACTGGTGTCGAGCGCAAAAACATTCAGTACTTC.

This clonotype occurred a few times. The chain recombines TRBV19 with TRBJ2-7; 10 bases match TRBD1. With 9 bases clipped from V and 4 bases from J, the junction kept 3 bases outside the gene matches. Germline CDR1 is LNHDA and CDR2 is SQIVND (reference sequence). This CDR3 region has 12 residues. CDR3 DNA: TGTGCCAGCGTGGGACAGGGGTACGAGCAGTACTTC. Protein: CASVGQGYEQYF. The full variable domain, with the rest looked up from reference TRBV19 and TRBJ2-7, is DGGITQSPKYLFRKEGQNVTLSCEQNLNHDAMYWYRQDPGQGLRLIYYSQIVNDFQKGDIAEGYSVSREKKESFPLTVTSAQKNPTAFYLCASVGQGYEQYFGPGTRLTVT.

The J gene is TRBJ1-5, the V gene TRBV28, with D possibly being TRBD1 (5 bases). From germline, CDR1 is MDHEN and CDR2 SYDVKM. Trimming stripped 5 bases from V and 7 bases from J, with 24 bases between. This CDR3 is built from 17 residues. The CDR3 spells CASSLPFGTTGGQPQHF. The CDR3, as DNA: TGTGCCAGCAGTCTCCCCTTTGGGACCACGGGGGGACAGCCCCAGCATTTT.

The chain combines TRBV7-9 with TRBJ2-3; tentatively, D is TRBD2 (5 bases). The germline V gene encodes CDR1 SEHNR and CDR2 FQNEAQ (reference sequence). The V end lost 4 bases, the J end lost 6 bases, and 14 bases lay between the germline ends. This CDR3 contains 14 residues. The CDR3: CASSSGGLADTQYF. The DNA of the CDR3 is TGTGCCAGCAGCTCTGGTGGACTCGCGGATACGCAGTATTTT.

This clonotype was picked up many times. The chain links TRBV12-3 or TRBV12-4 to TRBJ2-1; weak D call: TRBD2 (5 bases). The CDR3 consists of 15 residues. V was clipped by 1 base and J by 1 base, with 8 bases between them. The CDR3: CASSLGTPSYNEQFF. DNA of the CDR3: TGTGCCAGCAGTTTAGGGACTCCTTCCTACAATGAGCAGTTCTTC.

This clonotype was seen many times. V is TRBV7-8 and J is TRBJ1-5; no reliable D call. The V gene lost 2 bases and the J gene lost 4 bases, with 9 bases spanning the gap. CDR3 length: 14 residues. The V gene's germline CDR1 is SGHVS and CDR2 FQNEAQ. CDR3 nucleotides: TGTGCCAGCAGCTTACGATCGGGAAATCAGCCCCAGCATTTT. This sequence encodes CASSLRSGNQPQHF.